These T cell receptor beta chains were read from a single sample in a study of cytomegalovirus exposure and HLA in healthy donors. The repertoire was sequenced with immunoSEQ multiplex PCR; TCRdb's copy has only in-frame clones and lacks some. The sample lists some 140,000 clones; approximately 70% were seen once. Input material: PBMCs. These receptors all stem from a woman aged 40 to 50 in good health and CMV-seronegative. The CDR3 runs from the conserved cysteine through the conserved F or W. The order of the fields is V gene, CDR3 length, J gene, CDR3 protein.

TRBV2	12	TRBJ2-3	CASTQDTETQYF
TRBV7-9	11	TRBJ1-1	CASTLTGEAFF
TRBV2	14	TRBJ1-5	CASSEEGGNQPQHF
TRBV5-1	15	TRBJ2-3	CASSLSGGGTDTQYF
TRBV7-9	15	TRBJ2-2	CASSSDRGWTGELFF
TRBV2	11	TRBJ2-6	CASERANVLTF
TRBV7-6	15	TRBJ2-2	CASSFYRANTGELFF
TRBV11-2	14	TRBJ1-6	CASSRITGRSPLHF
TRBV13	12	TRBJ1-5	CASSSRNQPQHF
TRBV4-1	13	TRBJ2-1	CASSWGRRGEQFF
TRBV7-9	13	TRBJ1-3	CASSFPPEDTIYF
TRBV5-1	17	TRBJ2-5	CASSLGQENLIQETQYF
TRBV2	15	TRBJ2-3	CASSEGGASTDTQYF
TRBV4-2	15	TRBJ2-2	CASSSLAGSTGELFF
TRBV7-9	15	TRBJ2-5	CASSLLGLAAETQYF
TRBV4-1	16	TRBJ1-1	CASSQADRGGSTEAFF
TRBV5-4	16	TRBJ1-1	CASVNGPLGGGTEAFF
TRBV28	12	TRBJ2-5	CASSTTRETQYF
TRBV28	14	TRBJ1-1	CASFPGGANTEAFF
TRBV9	16	TRBJ2-3	CASSVAVSGAGDTQYF
TRBV10-3	13	TRBJ1-1	CAISTGGRTEAFF
TRBV12-5	14	TRBJ2-3	CASGQGSYTDTQYF
TRBV4-2	18	TRBJ2-3	CASSQDKLAGGNTDTQYF
TRBV6-5	13	TRBJ2-1	CASSYSGDNEQFF
TRBV28	14	TRBJ1-3	CASSHGQGLNTIYF